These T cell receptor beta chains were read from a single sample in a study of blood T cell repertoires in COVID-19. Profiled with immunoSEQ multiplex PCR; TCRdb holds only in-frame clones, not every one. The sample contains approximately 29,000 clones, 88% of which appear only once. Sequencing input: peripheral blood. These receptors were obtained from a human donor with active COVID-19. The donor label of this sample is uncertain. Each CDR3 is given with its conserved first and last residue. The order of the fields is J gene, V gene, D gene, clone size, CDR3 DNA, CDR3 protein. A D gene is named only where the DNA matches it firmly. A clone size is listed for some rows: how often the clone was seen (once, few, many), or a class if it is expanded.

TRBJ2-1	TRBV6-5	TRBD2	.	TGTGCCAGCAGGAGGACTAGCACCTATGAGCAGTTCTTC	CASRRTSTYEQFF
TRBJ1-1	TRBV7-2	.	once	TGTGCCAGCAGCTTGGAGGGCTTTTCTATTAGGGCTTTCTTT	CASSLEGFSIRAFF
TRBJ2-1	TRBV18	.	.	TGTGCCAGCAACCCCTTCGGGGTCGGCGATGAGCAGTTCTTC	CASNPFGVGDEQFF
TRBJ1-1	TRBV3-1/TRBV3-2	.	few	TGTGCCAGCAGCCTGTGGGGCCAGGATCACACTGAAGCTTTCTTT	CASSLWGQDHTEAFF
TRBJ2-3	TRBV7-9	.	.	TGTGCCAGCAGCGCCCGGAGCTATAGCACAGATACGCAGTATTTT	CASSARSYSTDTQYF
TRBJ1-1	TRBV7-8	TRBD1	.	TGTGCCAGCAGCCGAACTACGCCGGGACAGAGACCTGAAGCTTTCTTT	CASSRTTPGQRPEAFF
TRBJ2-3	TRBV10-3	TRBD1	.	TGTGCCATCAGAGGGACAGCTGTCGCAGATACGCAGTATTTT	CAIRGTAVADTQYF
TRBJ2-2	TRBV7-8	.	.	TGTGCCAGCAGCTTAGTCGTCTTCACCGGGGAGCTGTTTTTT	CASSLVVFTGELFF
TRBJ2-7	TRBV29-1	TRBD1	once	TGCAGCGTCCTCCAGGGGGCGGCTAACCCGAGCGAGCAGTACTTC	CSVLQGAANPSEQYF
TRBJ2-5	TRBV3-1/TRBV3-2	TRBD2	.	TGTGCCAGCAGCCATCGATCACTAGCGGGGGTGGAGACCCAGTACTTC	CASSHRSLAGVETQYF
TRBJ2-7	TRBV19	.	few	TGTGCCAGTAGTATCGGTAGTACAGCCGAGCAGTACTTC	CASSIGSTAEQYF
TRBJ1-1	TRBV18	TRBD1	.	TGTGCCAGCTCGCCAGGACAGGGGTACACTGAAGCTTTCTTT	CASSPGQGYTEAFF
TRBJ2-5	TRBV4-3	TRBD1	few	TGCGCCAGCAGCCAAGAGCTATCGAAGGGACAGGGGATCGGGACCCAGTACTTC	CASSQELSKGQGIGTQYF
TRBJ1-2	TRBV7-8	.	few	TGTGCCAGCAGCTTAGGGGGTACAGGGCCTAACTATGGCTACACCTTC	CASSLGGTGPNYGYTF
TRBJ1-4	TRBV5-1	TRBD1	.	TGCGCCAGCAGCTTGGCAGGACAGGATGAAAAACTGTTTTTT	CASSLAGQDEKLFF
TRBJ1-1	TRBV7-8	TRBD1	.	TGTGCCAGCAGCTCGGGGGACAGGGCCAACACTGAAGCTTTCTTT	CASSSGDRANTEAFF
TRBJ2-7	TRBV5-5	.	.	TGTGCCAGCAGCTTGGAGTTAACATTTGACGAGCAGTACTTC	CASSLELTFDEQYF
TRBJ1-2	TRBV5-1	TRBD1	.	TGCGCCAGCAGCCCGGCCCGACAGGGGCACTATGGCTACACCTTC	CASSPARQGHYGYTF
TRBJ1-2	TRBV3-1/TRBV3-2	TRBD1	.	TGTGCCAGCAGCCAAGCGACGGGACAGGGCGCGTATGGCTACACCTTC	CASSQATGQGAYGYTF
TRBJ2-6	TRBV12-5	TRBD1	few	TGTGCTAGTGGTTCTCCGGGACAGGGGGCATCTAGTGAAGGGACGGCCAACGTCCTGACTTTC	CASGSPGQGASSEGTANVLTF
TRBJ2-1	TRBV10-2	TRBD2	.	TGCGCCAGCAGTCCTAGCGGGGGGATGGGGAATGAGCAGTTCTTC	CASSPSGGMGNEQFF
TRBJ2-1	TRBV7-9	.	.	TGTGCCAGCAGCATTAGTGGGCTCTGGGGGGAGTTCTTC	CASSISGLWGEFF
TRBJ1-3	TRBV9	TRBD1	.	TGTGCCAGCAGCGTACGTCCAAACAGGGGATCTGGAAACACCATATATTTT	CASSVRPNRGSGNTIYF
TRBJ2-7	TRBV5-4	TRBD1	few	TGTGCCAGCAGCTTTAACAGGGGAATAGTGAACGAGCAGTACTTC	CASSFNRGIVNEQYF
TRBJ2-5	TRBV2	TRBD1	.	TGTGCCAGCAGTCCGACAGGGGAAGGGACCCAGTACTTC	CASSPTGEGTQYF
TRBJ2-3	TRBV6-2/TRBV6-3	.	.	TGTGCCAGCAGCCTACAGGGAAGGGGCACAGATACGCAGTATTTT	CASSLQGRGTDTQYF
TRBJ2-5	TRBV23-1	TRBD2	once	TGCGCCAGCAGTCCCCCCCCCGCTAGCGGTGACGGTACCCAGTACTTC	CASSPPPASGDGTQYF
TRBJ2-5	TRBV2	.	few	TGTGCCAGCAGTCGACTTACGGTTACAGAGACCCAGTACTTC	CASSRLTVTETQYF
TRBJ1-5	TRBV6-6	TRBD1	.	TGTGCCAGCAGTCCGACAGGGGCCCTGTACAGCAATCAGCCCCAGCATTTT	CASSPTGALYSNQPQHF
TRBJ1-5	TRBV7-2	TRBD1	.	TGTGCCAGCAGCCAACAGGGGGCCCAGCCCCAGCATTTT	CASSQQGAQPQHF
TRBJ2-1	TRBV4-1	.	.	TGCGCCAGCAGCCCGGGTGGAGGGAGAAGTTACAATGAGCAGTTCTTC	CASSPGGGRSYNEQFF
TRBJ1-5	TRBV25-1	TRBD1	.	TGTGCCAGCAGTGGGGGACAGGGGGCGTACAATAATCAGCCCCAGCATTTT	CASSGGQGAYNNQPQHF
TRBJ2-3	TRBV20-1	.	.	TGCAGTGCTAGTCAGTTGATCAACACAGATACGCAGTATTTT	CSASQLINTDTQYF
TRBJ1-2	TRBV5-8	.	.	TGTGCCAGCAGCTTGGGACGGGTACGGGCTAACTATGGCTACACCTTC	CASSLGRVRANYGYTF
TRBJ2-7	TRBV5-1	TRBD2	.	TGCGCCAGCAGCTTGGCCATAAGCGGGGGGGACGAGCAGTACTTC	CASSLAISGGDEQYF